This T cell receptor (beta chain) came from a study of T cells in Graves' hyperthyroidism and ophthalmopathy. The TCR beta CDR3 regions underwent amplification using RNA transcripts as the source. The HTBI primer set was used in a first-round RT-PCR of the TCR CDR3. TCRdb redid the calling of the multiplex PCR reads with MiXCR, one entry per CDR3 protein. The profile shows around 300,000 distinct CDR3 sequences, more than 11% of them singletons. This clonotype was detected ten times or more. Trimming removed 8 bases at V and 3 bases at J, with 21 bases between. The germline V gene encodes CDR1 MNHNS and CDR2 SASEGT. CDR3 length: 16 residues.

The chain is built from TRBV6-1 and TRBJ2-3; a possible D gene is TRBD1 (7 bases). This clonotype was sampled from a young woman with Graves' hyperthyroidism. Sample: blood. The DNA for the CDR3 is TGTGCCAGCGACGGGACTGCGAGGGGGCGGACAGATACGCAGTATTTT. Protein sequence: CASDGTARGRTDTQYF.